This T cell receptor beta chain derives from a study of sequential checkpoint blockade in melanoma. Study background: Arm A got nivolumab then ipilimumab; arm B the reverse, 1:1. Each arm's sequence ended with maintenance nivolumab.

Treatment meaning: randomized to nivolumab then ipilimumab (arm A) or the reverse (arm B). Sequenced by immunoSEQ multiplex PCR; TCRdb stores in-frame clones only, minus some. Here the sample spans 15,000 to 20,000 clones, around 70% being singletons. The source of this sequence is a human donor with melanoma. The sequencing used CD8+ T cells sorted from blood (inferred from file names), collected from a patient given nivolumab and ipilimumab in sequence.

This chain's CDR3 is CAWSPGRGVRGYTF. CDR3 DNA sequence: TGTGCCTGGAGTCCCGGCAGGGGCGTTCGGGGCTACACCTTC. V and J are TRBV30 and TRBJ1-2; tentative D call: TRBD1 (6 bases). Germline CDR1 and CDR2: GTSNPN and SVGIG (reference sequence). Trimming left V 2 bases short and J 8 bases short, with 18 bases between. The CDR3 runs 14 residues.